This TCR beta chain was retrieved from a study of beta chain features in type 1 diabetes. General study findings and limits: Researchers report that Type 1 diabetes patients had moderately but significantly shorter TCRB CDR3s across all four CD4+ subsets.

The germline gives CDR1 SGHTA, CDR2 FQGNSA. Trimming removed 1 base from V and 5 bases from J, with 11 bases in between. This CDR3 contains 14 residues. Concerning this clone: Its antigen remains unknown.

What was sequenced were expressed TCRB transcripts, since all of the isolated RNA had been reverse transcribed. Generated by immunoSEQ multiplex PCR, the TCRdb table keeps only in-frame clones and is missing some. This sample has 150,000 to 200,000 clones, with 63% found just once. The sequence came from a man aged 25 to 40 with type 1 diabetes. The chain couples TRBV7-2 to TRBJ2-5, with unresolved D. The specimen was naive CD4+ T cells from blood. The CDR3 protein is CASSLGPLGETQYF. As DNA, the CDR3 is TGTGCCAGCAGCTTAGGGCCCTTGGGGGAGACCCAGTACTTC.